The rows below give T cell receptor beta chains drawn from one sample of a study of blood T cell repertoires in COVID-19. Clones were read by immunoSEQ multiplex PCR, and TCRdb kept only the in-frame ones, dropping some. The sample lists about 68,000 clones, around 89% occurring once. Sequenced: peripheral blood. These receptors all come from a man aged 45-60 years with acute or convalescent COVID-19. Both conserved end residues are part of each CDR3. The order of the fields is D gene, J gene, V gene, clone size, CDR3 protein, CDR3 DNA. A D gene is named only where the DNA matches it firmly. The size field is filled for only some rows; it gives once, few, many or a size class.

>TRBD1|TRBJ2-7|TRBV4-1|NA
CASSQPDRVDYEQYF
TGCGCCAGCAGTCAACCGGACAGGGTTGACTACGAGCAGTACTTC
>TRBD2|TRBJ2-7|TRBV18|NA
CASSQVSGLAGNHEQYF
TGTGCCAGCTCACAAGTTTCGGGACTAGCGGGAAACCACGAGCAGTACTTC
>NA|TRBJ1-4|TRBV7-2|NA
CASSLSGFNEKLFF
TGTGCCAGCAGCTTATCAGGGTTTAATGAAAAACTGTTTTTT
>TRBD2|TRBJ2-1|TRBV25-1|NA
CASSEKLAGGYNEQFF
TGTGCCAGCAGTGAAAAACTAGCGGGAGGTTACAATGAGCAGTTCTTC
>TRBD2|TRBJ2-5|TRBV24-1|once
CATSDAGTTQETQYF
TGTGCCACCAGTGATGCCGGGACTACCCAAGAGACCCAGTACTTC
>NA|TRBJ2-5|TRBV15|once
CATSEGDAETQYF
TGTGCCACCAGCGAGGGGGACGCGGAGACCCAGTACTTC
>NA|TRBJ2-1|TRBV21-1|NA
CASSTREKRGNEQFF
TGTGCCAGCAGCACGCGGGAGAAGCGGGGCAATGAGCAGTTCTTC
>TRBD1|TRBJ2-5|TRBV11-2|NA
CASSRGQGQETQYF
TGTGCCAGCAGCCGGGGACAGGGGCAAGAGACCCAGTACTTC
>NA|TRBJ2-7|TRBV18|NA
CASSPRGAGEQYF
TGTGCCAGCTCACCAAGAGGCGCCGGTGAGCAGTACTTC
>NA|TRBJ2-4|TRBV10-3|NA
CAISESGGQGLDIQYF
TGTGCCATCAGTGAGTCAGGTGGGCAGGGGTTGGACATTCAGTACTTC
>TRBD2|TRBJ2-7|TRBV6-5|once
CASSSSPSGLEQYF
TGTGCCAGCAGTTCGAGTCCTAGCGGGCTCGAGCAGTACTTC
>NA|TRBJ1-5|TRBV28|NA
CASSLGAGRGQPQHF
TGTGCCAGCAGCTTAGGGGCAGGGAGGGGTCAGCCCCAGCATTTT